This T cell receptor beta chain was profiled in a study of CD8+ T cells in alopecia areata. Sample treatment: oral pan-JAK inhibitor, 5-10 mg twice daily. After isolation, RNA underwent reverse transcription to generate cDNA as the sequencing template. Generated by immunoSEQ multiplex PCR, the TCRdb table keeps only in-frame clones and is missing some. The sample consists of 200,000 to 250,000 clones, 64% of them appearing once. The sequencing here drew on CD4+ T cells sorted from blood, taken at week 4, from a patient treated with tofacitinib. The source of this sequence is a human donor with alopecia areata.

The CDR3 region has the DNA TGTGCCAGCAGCGGCCCCGGGACTAGCGGGGGCCCAGCCTACGAGCAGTACTTC. Residues: CASSGPGTSGGPAYEQYF. The chain recombines TRBV11-2 with TRBJ2-7, with TRBD2 identical over 14 bases. J was trimmed by 2 bases and V by 5 bases; bases with no gene match: 11. Germline-derived CDR1 and CDR2 are SGHAT and FQNNGV. The CDR3 extends over 18 amino acids.